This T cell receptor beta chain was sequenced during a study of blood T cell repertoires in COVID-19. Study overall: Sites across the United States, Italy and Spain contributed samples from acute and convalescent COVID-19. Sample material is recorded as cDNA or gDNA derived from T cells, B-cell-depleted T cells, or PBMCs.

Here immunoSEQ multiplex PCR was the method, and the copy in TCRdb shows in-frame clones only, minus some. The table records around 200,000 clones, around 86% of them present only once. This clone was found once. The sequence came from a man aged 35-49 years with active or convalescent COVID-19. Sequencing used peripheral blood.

The CDR3 reads CASSDTTGRGGEKLFF. CDR3 sequence (DNA): TGTGCCAGCAGTGATACAACAGGGAGGGGAGGCGAAAAACTGTTTTTT. The chain has TRBV6-1 and TRBJ1-4; weak D call: TRBD1 (6 bases). The ends were cut back, 3 bases at V and 8 bases at J, with 19 bases in the middle. The CDR3 spans 16 residues. CDR1 and CDR2 from the germline V gene are MNHNS and SASEGT.